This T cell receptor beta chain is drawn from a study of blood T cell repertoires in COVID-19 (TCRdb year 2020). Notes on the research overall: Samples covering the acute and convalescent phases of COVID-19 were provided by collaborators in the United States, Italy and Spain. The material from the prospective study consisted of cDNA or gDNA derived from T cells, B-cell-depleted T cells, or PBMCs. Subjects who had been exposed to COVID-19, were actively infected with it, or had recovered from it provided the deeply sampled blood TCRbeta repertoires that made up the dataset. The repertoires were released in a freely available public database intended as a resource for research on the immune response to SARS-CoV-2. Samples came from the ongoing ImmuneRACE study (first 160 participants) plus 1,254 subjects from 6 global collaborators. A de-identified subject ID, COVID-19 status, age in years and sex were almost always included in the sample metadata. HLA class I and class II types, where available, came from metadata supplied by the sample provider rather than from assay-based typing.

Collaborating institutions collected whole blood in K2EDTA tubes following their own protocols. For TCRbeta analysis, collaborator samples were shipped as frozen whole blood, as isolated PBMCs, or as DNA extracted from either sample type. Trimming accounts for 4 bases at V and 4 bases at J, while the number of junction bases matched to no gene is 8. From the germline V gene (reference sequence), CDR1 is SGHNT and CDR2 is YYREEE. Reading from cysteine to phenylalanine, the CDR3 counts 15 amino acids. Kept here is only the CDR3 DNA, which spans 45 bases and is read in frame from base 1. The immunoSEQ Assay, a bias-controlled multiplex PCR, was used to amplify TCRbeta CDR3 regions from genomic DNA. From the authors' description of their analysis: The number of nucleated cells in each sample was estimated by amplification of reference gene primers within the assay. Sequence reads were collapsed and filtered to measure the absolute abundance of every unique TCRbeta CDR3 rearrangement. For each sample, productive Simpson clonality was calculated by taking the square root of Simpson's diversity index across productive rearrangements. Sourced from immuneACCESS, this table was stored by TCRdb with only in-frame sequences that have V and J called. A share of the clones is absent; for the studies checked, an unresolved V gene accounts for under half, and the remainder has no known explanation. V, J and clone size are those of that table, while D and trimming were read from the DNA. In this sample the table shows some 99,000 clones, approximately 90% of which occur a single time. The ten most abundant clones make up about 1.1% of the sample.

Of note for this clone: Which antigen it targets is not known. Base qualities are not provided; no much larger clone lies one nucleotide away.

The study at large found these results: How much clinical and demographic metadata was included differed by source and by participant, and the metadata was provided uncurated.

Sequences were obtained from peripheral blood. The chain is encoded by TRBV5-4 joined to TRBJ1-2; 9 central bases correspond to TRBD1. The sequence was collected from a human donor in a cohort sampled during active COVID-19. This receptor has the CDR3 CASSPRDRALYGYTF. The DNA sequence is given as TGTGCCAGCAGCCCGAGGGACAGGGCGCTCTATGGCTACACCTTC.